The 28 T cell receptor beta chains given below trace back to one sample, sequenced in a study of T cell responses to AZD1222 COVID-19 vaccine. Here immunoSEQ multiplex PCR was the method, and the copy in TCRdb shows in-frame clones only, minus some. The sample holds 100,000 to 150,000 clones; 80% to 90% are singletons and the top ten take approximately 1.3%. The source was peripheral blood, collected on day 0 of AZD1222 vaccination. The source of these receptors is an adult in good health.

This chain connects TRBV25-1 to TRBJ1-2; D unresolved. Germline values: CDR1 MGHDK, CDR2 SYGVNS. The V end was cut by 10 bases, the J end by 8 bases, with 17 bases between. The CDR3 is 12 amino acids. DNA of the CDR3: TGTGCCACCGGCGAGGTTCGCCAGGGCTACACCTTC. It specifies CATGEVRQGYTF.

This chain joins TRBV2 and TRBJ2-7, with TRBD1 as a possible D gene (6 bases). The CDR3 contains 12 residues. V shed 7 bases and J shed 3 bases, with 10 bases lying between them. The germline CDR1 and CDR2 sequences are SNHLY and FYNNEI. The CDR3 DNA reads as TGTGCCAGCAATCAGGGGTTCTACGAGCAGTACTTC. Translating gives CASNQGFYEQYF.

This rearrangement joins TRBV3-1 (or the pseudogene TRBV3-2) to TRBJ2-4; D is perhaps TRBD1 (5 bases). Trimming took 3 bases from V and 5 from J, leaving 17 bases between them. This CDR3 comprises 16 residues. The germline CDR1 and CDR2 sequences are LGHDT and YNNKEL (reference sequence). CDR3 nucleotide sequence: TGTGCCAGCAGCCAGGCACAGGATTACCTAGAAAACATTCAGTACTTC. This gives the protein CASSQAQDYLENIQYF.

The chain recombines TRBV27 with TRBJ2-1, with unresolved D. Germline V gene data show CDR1 as MNHEY and CDR2 as SMNVEV (reference sequence). V dropped 2 bases and J dropped 0 bases, with 11 bases sitting between them. This CDR3 region has 16 residues. In nucleotides, the CDR3 is TGTGCCAGCAGTTTAAGTGTCCTAAGCTCCTACAATGAGCAGTTCTTC. Translated, it gives CASSLSVLSSYNEQFF.

J is TRBJ1-1 and V is TRBV6-5, with D possibly matching TRBD1 (5 bases). The V end was cut by 6 bases, the J end by 2 bases, with 10 bases between. Germline V gene data show CDR1 as MNHEY and CDR2 as SVGAGI. The CDR3 runs to 13 residues. DNA for the CDR3: TGTGCCAGCAGACAACAGGTAAACACTGAAGCTTTCTTT. As protein: CASRQQVNTEAFF.

The rearrangement uses TRBV7-2 and TRBJ1-2; 7 bases fit TRBD1. V was clipped by 1 base and J by 2 bases; unmatched bases: 4. The CDR3 is 15 residues long. In germline, CDR1 is SGHTA, CDR2 FQGNSA. CDR3 nucleotides: TGTGCCAGCAGCTTAGATCCAGGGGGGAACTATGGCTACACCTTC. Translation gives CASSLDPGGNYGYTF.

The rearrangement uses TRBV18 and TRBJ2-1; weak D call: TRBD2 (6 bases). The CDR3 runs to 15 residues. Trimming took 3 bases from V and 10 from J, leaving 19 bases between them. The germline CDR1 and CDR2 sequences are KGHSH and LQKENI. CDR3 loop: CASSPSGTAGLEQFF. CDR3 nucleotides: TGTGCCAGCTCACCTTCCGGGACTGCGGGATTGGAGCAGTTCTTC.

The J gene is TRBJ1-5, the V gene TRBV7-2; D perhaps matches TRBD1 (5 bases). Germline assignment: CDR1 SGHTA and CDR2 FQGNSA. V was shortened by 5 bases and J by 6 bases, with 8 bases between the two germline ends. The length of the CDR3 is 12 residues. CDR3 sequence: CASSEQGQPQHF. For the CDR3, the DNA is TGTGCCAGCAGCGAGCAGGGTCAGCCCCAGCATTTT.

This clone was observed a handful of times. The chain has TRBV19 and TRBJ2-5, with D unclear. The germline CDR1 and CDR2 sequences are LNHDA and SQIVND (reference sequence). This CDR3 spans 13 amino acids. V was clipped by 4 bases and J by 4 bases, with 10 bases between them. The DNA of the CDR3 is TGTGCCAGTAGTACTCGGTTAGCAGAGACCCAGTACTTC. Its translation: CASSTRLAETQYF.

The chain uses TRBV12-3 or TRBV12-4 and TRBJ2-7; the D gene could be TRBD1 or TRBD2 (5 bases each). V dropped 5 bases and J dropped 4 bases, with 12 bases sitting between them. The CDR3 is 13 amino acids. As DNA, the CDR3 is TGTGCCAGCAGTAATGGGGGTACGTACGAGCAGTACTTC. It translates to CASSNGGTYEQYF.

The CDR3 DNA sequence: TGCAGCGTTGGACAGGGGGCCGACACTGAAGCTTTCTTT. Its translation: CSVGQGADTEAFF. This chain uses TRBV29-1 with TRBJ1-1; TRBD1 agrees at 10 bases. The V segment lost 4 bases and the J segment 3 bases; nucleotides outside the gene matches: 2. This CDR3 spans 13 amino acids. Germline CDR1 is SQVTM and CDR2 is ANQGSEA.

This clone was found once. The rearrangement uses TRBV21-1 and TRBJ2-2; the table's D call TRBD1 went unverified against the DNA. TRBV21-1 is reported as a pseudogene. This CDR3 has 12 amino acids. The CDR3 coding sequence is TGTGCCAGGGGTCAGGCCGACGGGGAGCTGTTTTTT. It encodes CARGQADGELFF.

This clone was detected a few times. This chain connects TRBV7-9 to TRBJ1-2; D possibly corresponds to TRBD1 (6 bases). V was trimmed by 7 bases and J by 4 bases, leaving 28 bases between them. CDR3 size: 18 residues. CDR1 is SEHNR, CDR2 FQNEAQ, per germline (reference sequence). The CDR3 nucleotides read TGTGCCAGCACCTCTTTGGGTTTGACCACAGGGATGGGCTATGGCTACACCTTC. Amino acid sequence: CASTSLGLTTGMGYGYTF.

The J gene is TRBJ1-1, the V gene TRBV5-4; D remains ambiguous. The CDR3 loop spans 14 amino acids. Germline-derived CDR1 and CDR2 are SGHNT and YYREEE (reference sequence). The ends were cut back, 1 base at V and 1 base at J, with 8 bases in the middle. CDR3 coding DNA: TGTGCCAGCAGCTTGAAGGGAGGGAACACTGAAGCTTTCTTT. Protein product: CASSLKGGNTEAFF.

This chain uses TRBV19 with TRBJ2-3; 9 bases match TRBD1. CDR3 length equals 19 residues. Germline V gene data show CDR1 as LNHDA and CDR2 as SQIVND (reference sequence). J gave up 5 bases and V 1 base, and 16 bases lay outside the gene matches. For the CDR3, the DNA is TGTGCCAGTAGTATAGGTCCGCAGGACAGGGGACCCCCGGGAGATACGCAGTATTTT. Amino acids: CASSIGPQDRGPPGDTQYF.

V is TRBV19 and J is TRBJ1-5; D not resolved. V gave up 5 bases and J gave up 2 bases, with 16 bases separating them. Germline CDR1 LNHDA, CDR2 SQIVND (reference sequence). CDR3 length equals 16 residues. This CDR3 is CASSPTWDMGNQPQHF. DNA for the CDR3: TGTGCCAGTAGTCCGACGTGGGATATGGGCAATCAGCCCCAGCATTTT.

This sequence joins TRBV4-1 and TRBJ1-3; D gene unclear. This CDR3 region has 17 residues. Per the germline V gene, CDR1 is MGHRA and CDR2 is YSYEKL. Deletions cut 1 base from V and 0 bases from J, with 13 bases between. The CDR3 bases are TGCGCCAGCAGCCAAGCCAGCCTTGAGGGCTCTGGAAACACCATATATTTT. This codes for CASSQASLEGSGNTIYF.

CDR3 DNA sequence: TGTGCCAGTAGTATAACAGATCCCAGGCGCTATGGCTACACCTTC. Translation: CASSITDPRRYGYTF. The rearrangement links TRBV19 to TRBJ1-2; no reliable D call. Per the germline V gene, CDR1 is LNHDA and CDR2 is SQIVND (reference sequence). CDR3 size: 15 residues. With 2 bases removed from V and 4 bases from J, the gap between germline ends came to 14 bases.

This chain joins TRBV27 and TRBJ1-2; tentatively, D is TRBD1 (5 bases). CDR1 and CDR2 (germline): MNHEY, SMNVEV (reference sequence). The CDR3 has 13 amino acids. V lost 5 bases, J lost 6 bases, and 13 bases lay in between. The CDR3 here is CASSPQGFDGYTF. The DNA for the CDR3 is TGTGCCAGCAGTCCTCAGGGATTTGATGGCTACACCTTC.

This rearrangement joins TRBV4-3 to TRBJ2-1; 12 bases fit TRBD2. Germline V gene lookup returns CDR1 LGHNA and CDR2 YSLEER. Trimming removed 5 bases from V and 7 bases from J; junction bases left unmatched: 9. The CDR3 is 16 amino acids. CDR3 in DNA: TGCGCCAGCAGCGCCTGGACTAGCGGGGCGATGAATGAGCAGTTCTTC. Protein: CASSAWTSGAMNEQFF.

The rearrangement links TRBV13 to TRBJ2-4; the match to TRBD2 covers 11 bases. Trimming took 5 bases from V and 1 from J; bases not matched to a gene: 10. Germline V gene data show CDR1 as PRHDT and CDR2 as FYEKMQ (reference sequence). The CDR3 totals 18 residues. In DNA, the CDR3 is TGTGCCAGCAGCCTAGCGGGGGGCCACACCCCGGCCAAAAACATTCAGTACTTC. It codes for CASSLAGGHTPAKNIQYF.

This clone has a handful of counts. The rearrangement links TRBV10-3 to TRBJ2-5; a possible D gene is TRBD2 (6 bases). The CDR3 has 13 amino acids. V was clipped by 3 bases and J by 5 bases, with 10 bases between them. CDR1 is ENHRY, CDR2 SYGVKD, per germline. The CDR3 nucleotides are TGTGCCATCAGTGATAGGGAGGTGGAGACCCAGTACTTC. This codes for CAISDREVETQYF.

V is TRBV7-7 and J is TRBJ2-5, with TRBD1 matching over 8 bases. Germline CDR1 reads SSHAT; CDR2 reads FNYEAQ (reference sequence). This CDR3 contains 15 residues. V trimming: 7 bases; J trimming: 7 bases; junction bases outside the gene matches: 14. The CDR3 DNA reads TGTGCCAGCACCGAAGGGACAGGAATAGGAGTGACCCAGTACTTC. Its protein is CASTEGTGIGVTQYF.

The chain links TRBV27 to TRBJ1-5; possibly TRBD1 for D (5 bases). CDR3 length: 15 residues. The V and J ends lost 4 bases and 3 bases respectively, with 13 bases between them. Germline CDR1 MNHEY, CDR2 SMNVEV (reference sequence). The CDR3: CASSSLVGVNQPQHF. CDR3 bases: TGTGCCAGCAGTTCCCTGGTAGGGGTCAATCAGCCCCAGCATTTT.

This chain links TRBV7-2 with TRBJ2-2; D not certain. CDR1 is SGHTA and CDR2 is FQGNSA in the germline V gene. V lost 2 bases and J lost 7, with 8 bases in between. The CDR3 has 13 amino acids. CDR3: CASSLTTIGELFF. In DNA, the CDR3 is TGTGCCAGCAGCTTAACAACGATCGGGGAGCTGTTTTTT. Variable domain in full (rest from reference TRBV7-2 and TRBJ2-2): GAGVSQSPSNKVTEKGKDVELRCDPISGHTALYWYRQSLGQGLEFLIYFQGNSAPDKSGLPSDRFSAERTGGSVSTLTIQRTQQEDSAVYLCASSLTTIGELFFGEGSRLTVL.

The CDR3 nucleotides are TGTGCCAGTAGTATTAGGGAGGTCACCGGGGAGCTGTTTTTT. Translation: CASSIREVTGELFF. The chain joins TRBV19 to TRBJ2-2, with D possibly TRBD2 on 6 matching bases. Germline lookup yields CDR1 LNHDA and CDR2 SQIVND (reference sequence). Trimming took off 3 bases at V and 4 bases at J, with 9 bases between the two ends. This CDR3 region has 14 residues. Supplemented by reference TRBV19 and TRBJ2-2, the full variable domain reads DGGITQSPKYLFRKEGQNVTLSCEQNLNHDAMYWYRQDPGQGLRLIYYSQIVNDFQKGDIAEGYSVSREKKESFPLTVTSAQKNPTAFYLCASSIREVTGELFFGEGSRLTVL.

Written as DNA, the CDR3 is TGTGCCAGCAGCTTAGGCGGCAGGGGAATTACCGGGGAGCTGTTTTTT. Its translation: CASSLGGRGITGELFF. The chain combines TRBV11-2 with TRBJ2-2; possibly TRBD1 for D (6 bases). This CDR3 contains 16 residues. Germline CDR1 reads SGHAT; CDR2 reads FQNNGV. V lost 1 base and J 5 bases, leaving 14 bases between the germline ends.

J is TRBJ1-6 and V is TRBV2; TRBD1 matches at 9 bases. The CDR3 is 15 residues long. The trim removed 6 bases at V and 4 bases at J, leaving 4 bases unmatched. Looked up from germline, CDR1 is SNHLY and CDR2 is FYNNEI. CDR3 in amino acids: CASRTGTGYNSPLHF. In DNA form, the CDR3 reads TGTGCCAGCAGGACCGGGACAGGGTATAATTCACCCCTCCACTTT.